The entry that follows covers one T cell receptor beta chain sequence. It lacks a known antigen. Base qualities are not at hand, and no much larger clone is one base apart. The CDR3 measures 15 amino acids from cysteine to phenylalanine. Only CDR3 DNA remains: 45 bases, in frame from the first base. Sequences SGHVS (CDR1) and FQNEAQ (CDR2) are obtained from the germline V gene. Relative to germline, V is missing 7 bases and J is missing 5 bases, with 8 bases of the junction outside any gene match. The data stem from a study of shared clonotypes between healthy human individuals (dated by TCRdb to 2018 to 2020). Concerning the study at large: The cohort comprised a couple of women and a few men aged 18 to 49 years. To increase sequencing depth and limit assay-specific biases, different laboratories used diverse techniques to prepare libraries and sequence TCR repertoires. Blood TCR repertoires of a handful of healthy adults were deeply sequenced to estimate repertoire size and the extent of clonotype sharing between individuals. For each donor, CD4 naive and CD4 memory were each run on three plates, CD8 naive on two plates, and CD8 memory on one plate. Between about 0.85 and 8.9 billion PBMCs per donor were obtained by leukapheresis.

What the authors observed across the whole study: Pairwise subsampling indicated that sequencing depth was expected to affect the degree of clonotype sharing among donors. The genetic and exposure-history diversity represented was limited by the small number of donors. About 5% of naive CD4, 3% to 4% of naive CD8, about 2.4% of memory CD4, and about 0.4% of memory CD8 clonotypes were shared across a few donors. Only blood was sampled, and tissue TCR repertoires likely differ from those in blood. Estimated clonotype richness was generally larger for naive than for memory subsets. Compared with non-shared clonotypes, the clonotypes found in all four sorted-subset donors had higher generation probabilities. Incomplete sequencing was indicated by rarefaction of sorted-subset datasets, despite the large sequencing depth.

The donors were healthy, HIV-negative adults who had no recently reported acute infections or vaccinations. Every donor was a Caucasian adult residing in Nashville, Tennessee, USA. CD4+ T cells were enriched by magnetic negative selection; naive cells were then positively selected on CD45RA, and the negative fraction formed the memory subset. Blood was collected by leukapheresis, and PBMCs were isolated by Ficoll-Histopaque density gradient centrifugation and then cryopreserved in liquid nitrogen vapor phase. Purity and quantity of every magnetically sorted T cell population were checked by analytical flow cytometry. Each sorted fraction had its genomic DNA isolated and then quantified by UV absorbance on a Nanodrop 2000c. Using the deep immunoSEQ assay, multiplex PCR amplified TCR CDR3 regions from genomic DNA. Genomic DNA extracted from each cell subset was distributed evenly over all wells of several immunoSEQ 96-well plates, and each plate served as one replicate. Each replicate PCR for sorted subsets received approximately 200 ng genomic DNA, equal to roughly 33,000 T cell genomes. Purified libraries were measured with a Qubit 3.0 fluorometer, size-checked on a Bioanalyzer 2100, and measured again with the KAPA Library Quantification kit. Each immunoSEQ 96-well plate was sequenced on its own single-read 150-cycle Illumina NextSeq 550 flow cell. The source study handled its data this way. The immunoSEQ output contained only junctional sequences without quality scores, so filtering could not match that applied to full-length reads. Sequences were annotated with PyIR, a Python wrapper for IgBLAST v1.9, and V/J genes and CDR3 were assigned using IMGT germline references. Reads were filtered out if the reads had weak V/J assignments (E-value above 1e-6), no CDR3, stop codons, out-of-frame junctions, or ambiguous translated residues. V3J clonotypes were defined by identical inferred V gene, J gene, and CDR3 amino acid sequence. The percentage overlap between two repertoires was calculated by dividing the number of shared unique clonotypes by the size of the smaller repertoire. Richness of each repertoire was evaluated using RTK rarefaction, the Chao1 estimator, and Recon v2.1 estimates of unobserved clonotypes. Generation probabilities were computed with OLGA for all TCRbeta clonotypes obtained by the gDNA method from four donors. The immuneACCESS repertoire file appears here via TCRdb, limited to in-frame rearrangements. These files lack a portion of the clones; in checked studies, under half of the deficit traces to unresolved V genes, and the cause of the others is not known. That table furnishes V, J and clone size, whereas the DNA furnished D and trimming. Recorded for this sample are some 650,000 clones; about 96% of them occurred a single time. Clones ranked in the top ten supply less than 0.065% of the sample.

Rearrangement joined TRBV7-8 to TRBJ2-1, with 10 bases aligning to TRBD2. This receptor was taken from a woman aged 25 to 39 in good health. Sample: naive CD4+ T cells sorted from blood. Explained via the paper, the cell subset or site label denotes: CD45RA+ positively selected. The nucleotide sequence is TGTGCCAGCACCTCTCGACTAGCGGGTGACAATGAGCAGTTCTTC. It codes for CASTSRLAGDNEQFF.